This T cell receptor beta chain was captured in a study of Graves' ophthalmopathy and Graves' hyperthyroidism. For repertoire sequencing, the TCR beta CDR3 regions were amplified from RNA transcripts. The authors performed first-round RT-PCR with HTBI primers and then a second-round multiplex PCR. TCRdb independently ran MiXCR on the multiplex PCR reads; one entry per CDR3 protein. The sample consists of hundreds of thousands of distinct CDR3 sequences, 45% of them appearing once. This CDR3 has 14 amino acids. Sequencing input: peripheral blood. This chain connects TRBV12-3 or TRBV12-4 to TRBJ1-2, with D unclear. The origin of this receptor is an adult man with Graves' ophthalmopathy. CDR3 in DNA: TGTGCTAGTGGTTTGTTCGAGGACCCATATGGCTACACCTTC. Residues: CASGLFEDPYGYTF.